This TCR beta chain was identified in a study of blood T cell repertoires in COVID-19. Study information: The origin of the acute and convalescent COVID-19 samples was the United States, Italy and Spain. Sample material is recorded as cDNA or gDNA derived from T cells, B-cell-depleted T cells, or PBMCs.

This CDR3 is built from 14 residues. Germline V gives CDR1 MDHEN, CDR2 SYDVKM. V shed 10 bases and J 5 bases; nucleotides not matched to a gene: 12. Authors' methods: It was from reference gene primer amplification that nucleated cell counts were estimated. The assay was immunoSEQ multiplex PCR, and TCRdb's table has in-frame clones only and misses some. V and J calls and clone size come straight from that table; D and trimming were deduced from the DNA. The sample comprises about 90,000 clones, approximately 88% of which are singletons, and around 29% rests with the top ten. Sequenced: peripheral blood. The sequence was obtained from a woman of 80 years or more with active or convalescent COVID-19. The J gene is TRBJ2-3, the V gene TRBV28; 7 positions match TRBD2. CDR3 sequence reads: CATLKGLEGDTQYF. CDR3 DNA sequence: TGTGCCACCCTCAAAGGACTAGAGGGAGATACGCAGTATTTT.